The clone carrying this TCR beta chain was recorded a few times. This sample was taken from a study of cytomegalovirus exposure and HLA in healthy donors. Study summary: Earlier work reported approximately 110 million unique TCR beta sequences from about 180 million T cells. Among the approximately 420 donors who were genotyped, about 84% fell in the genetic ancestry cluster that is associated with self-reported Caucasian donors.

The PCR was carried out with 60 Vbeta primers and 13 Jbeta primers. Sequencing used immunoSEQ multiplex PCR; TCRdb keeps in-frame clones, though not all of them. The sample yields tens of thousands of clones, approximately 7.6% seen once. The CDR3 is 13 residues long. Germline V gene lookup returns CDR1 LNHDA and CDR2 SQIVND (reference sequence). The V end lost 11 bases, the J end lost 7 bases, and 20 bases lay between the germline ends. The receptor was derived from a man aged 45-65 years in good health and CMV-seronegative. The sequencing input was PBMCs. The chain is built from TRBV19 and TRBJ1-1, with D perhaps TRBD1 (5 bases). CDR3 region: CAASTTDRDEAFF. Here the CDR3 DNA reads TGTGCCGCCTCGACGACAGACCGAGATGAAGCTTTCTTT.